The TCR beta chain under discussion was sequenced for a study of PD-L1 blockade in urothelial cancer (TCRdb year 2017). Notes on the research overall: Therapy was started in the mid-2010s for all patients, and atezolizumab 1,200 mg was administered intravenously every 3 weeks. About 90% of the roughly 29 patients were males with bladder-origin urothelial cancer, and about two thirds of the roughly 30 reported a prior smoking history. Patients had an ECOG performance status of 0 or 1 and had received between 0 and 3 prior chemotherapy regimens. Blood samples were analyzed at two time points: 3 weeks after treatment start (second dose) and 6 weeks after treatment start. A median of 141,255 T cells and tens of thousands of unique TCRs was obtained from blood samples, and a median clonality of approximately 0.086 was observed. The study, an exploratory multi-omic analysis, examined somatic, immune and clinical correlates of response to PD-L1 blockade with atezolizumab in urothelial cancer. Pretreatment tumor samples, along with matched peripheral blood serially collected before and after atezolizumab treatment, were subjected to TCR sequencing. Durable clinical benefit was defined as a progression-free survival longer than 6 months, and TCR features were additionally tested against progression-free survival and overall survival. In the same patients who had TCR sequencing, pretreatment tumors also underwent whole exome sequencing and RNA sequencing. Under ten patients achieved durable clinical benefit and approximately 19 did not. Twenty-nine patients had pretreatment blood TCR-seq, around 25 had at least one posttreatment blood collection, and around 25 had tumor TCR-seq. Results the study describes overall, beyond this receptor: Small sample size (n ≈ 30) and many exploratory analyses mean the results are intended to be hypothesis-generating. Improved progression-free and overall survival was found to be associated with pretreatment peripheral blood TCR clonality below the median. Patients with durable benefit showed greater expansion of tumor-associated TCR clones in peripheral blood 3 weeks after starting treatment (n ≈ 21, p = 0.022).

Synthetic TCR analog templates were spiked into each PCR to estimate absolute template abundance from read counts. Using the immunoSEQ assay, TCRbeta CDR3 regions were amplified from genomic DNA with bias-controlled V and J gene primers. Sequencing of rearranged TCRbeta segments was performed at approximately 20X coverage. Turning to the authors' computational methods: Clustering was used to correct sequencing errors, and CDR3s were annotated against IMGT to assign V, D and J genes. Only productive TCRbeta rearrangements were used in downstream analyses, excluding out-of-frame or stop-codon sequences. Clonality was calculated as one minus the Shannon entropy normalized by the log of the number of unique productive sequences. Fisher's exact test with Benjamini-Hochberg correction, at a threshold of adjusted p below 0.01, was used to find clones that differed between time points or between blood and tumor. What TCRdb holds here is the immuneACCESS table cut down to in-frame rearrangements. Part of the clones is not present; checked against another copy, under half of the missing clones reflect an unresolved V gene, and the others are unexplained. That table supplies the V and J calls and clone size; D and trimming were determined from the DNA. Present in this sample are 20,000 to 25,000 clones, under 95% of which were seen just once. In total, the top ten clones hold approximately 11% of the sample.

According to the study, the label for this sample's time point signals: peripheral blood 6 weeks after treatment start. A cohort of about 31 patients with locally advanced or metastatic urothelial carcinoma, treated at Memorial Sloan Kettering on a trial protocol, was included. Peripheral blood mononuclear cells were collected from each patient pretreatment and during treatment, giving between 1 and 8 total time points per patient. The Qiagen DNeasy Blood extraction kit was used to purify genomic DNA from total PBMCs and tumor samples. PBMCs were collected pretreatment and during treatment, and were isolated and stored as previously described. As regards this clone: This receptor's antigen is unknown. The record has no base qualities; no much larger clone is one base away.

The CDR3 contains 15 residues, cysteine and phenylalanine counted. Only the CDR3 part of the read is kept: 45 bases, read in frame from the first base. Looking up the germline V gene yields CDR1 SQVTM and CDR2 ANQGSEA. Cut back by 2 bases and 0 bases, the V and J ends lie 11 bases apart. The TCR originated in a woman aged 60-75 years with urothelial cancer. The sequence links TRBV29-1 to TRBJ2-4; TRBD1 might be the D gene, on 5 matching bases. The sequencing here drew on PBMCs, taken around atezolizumab (anti-PD-L1) treatment. The DNA sequence is TGCAGCGTTGAATATGGCAGGGAAGCCAAAAACATTCAGTACTTC. It codes for CSVEYGREAKNIQYF.